Here is one T cell receptor (beta chain) with its context. The germline CDR1 and CDR2 sequences are SGDLS and YYNGEE. Trimming stripped 2 bases from V and 10 bases from J, with 16 bases between. CDR3 size: 14 residues. These data belong to a study of blood T cell repertoires in COVID-19. Under the authors' procedure: Estimated nucleated cell counts came from reference gene primer amplification. Profiling relied on immunoSEQ multiplex PCR, and the TCRdb table lists in-frame clones only, not all of them. Clone size and the V and J calls come from that table; the DNA yielded D and trimming. The sample yields fewer than 200,000 clones, roughly 80% seen once.

The sequenced sample was peripheral blood. The chain has TRBV9 and TRBJ2-1; D is perhaps TRBD2 (7 bases). The receptor comes from a woman older than 75 with COVID-19, enrolled during active disease. The CDR3 DNA reads as TGTGCCAGCAGCGTGGCGGGGGCTGAAAGGGAGCAGTTCTTC. Amino acids: CASSVAGAEREQFF.